These T cell receptor beta chains were read from a single sample in a study of blood T cell repertoires in COVID-19. The table came from immunoSEQ multiplex PCR; TCRdb's copy has only in-frame clones and leaves some out. This table holds under 500,000 clones, roughly 85% found once. The sequenced sample consisted of PBMCs or T cells enriched from blood (not recorded which). Every receptor here comes from a woman younger than 30 with acute COVID-19. Both conserved end residues are part of each CDR3. The D gene is left open where the match is weak. Where a row states a size, it is once, few, many or the class of an expanded clone; other rows omit it.

cdr3_length: 13; v_call: TRBV6-6; d_call: TRBD1; j_call: TRBJ2-7; clone_size: -; cdr3_nt: TGTGCCAGCAGTATTCGGACAGGGAGCGAGCAGTACTTC; cdr3_aa: CASSIRTGSEQYF
cdr3_length: 15; v_call: TRBV4-1; d_call: TRBD1; j_call: TRBJ1-5; clone_size: -; cdr3_nt: TGCGCCAGCAGCCCGAACCGGGACAGGGCTCAGCCCCAGCATTTT; cdr3_aa: CASSPNRDRAQPQHF
cdr3_length: 15; v_call: TRBV9; d_call: -; j_call: TRBJ1-1; clone_size: -; cdr3_nt: TGTGCCAGCAGCGCCGGGGGACTGTTGAACACTGAAGCTTTCTTT; cdr3_aa: CASSAGGLLNTEAFF
cdr3_length: 16; v_call: TRBV15; d_call: -; j_call: TRBJ2-1; clone_size: -; cdr3_nt: TGTGCCACCAGCCCCGGGCGGGGAGGACCCCACAATGAGCAGTTCTTC; cdr3_aa: CATSPGRGGPHNEQFF
cdr3_length: 13; v_call: TRBV27; d_call: -; j_call: TRBJ1-4; clone_size: -; cdr3_nt: TGTGCCAGCAGTTTATCCCCGCGACAGAAACTGTTTTTT; cdr3_aa: CASSLSPRQKLFF
cdr3_length: 16; v_call: TRBV27; d_call: TRBD1; j_call: TRBJ1-1; clone_size: -; cdr3_nt: TGTGCCAGCAGTTTACGCGGGACAGGGCGTACTACTGAAGCTTTCTTT; cdr3_aa: CASSLRGTGRTTEAFF
cdr3_length: 13; v_call: TRBV30; d_call: -; j_call: TRBJ1-1; clone_size: few; cdr3_nt: TGTGCCTGGGGAAACACAGGGAACACTGAAGCTTTCTTT; cdr3_aa: CAWGNTGNTEAFF
cdr3_length: 12; v_call: TRBV4-1; d_call: -; j_call: TRBJ2-3; clone_size: many; cdr3_nt: TGCGCCAGCAGCCAAGGACAAGATACGCAGTATTTT; cdr3_aa: CASSQGQDTQYF
cdr3_length: 15; v_call: TRBV7-3; d_call: TRBD2; j_call: TRBJ2-1; clone_size: -; cdr3_nt: TGTGCCAGCAGCTCCCCTAGCGGGGGGGCTCATGAGCAGTTCTTC; cdr3_aa: CASSSPSGGAHEQFF
cdr3_length: 15; v_call: TRBV27; d_call: -; j_call: TRBJ2-7; clone_size: -; cdr3_nt: TGTGCCAGCAGTTTAGGCTCGGGACTTCACTACGAGCAGTACTTC; cdr3_aa: CASSLGSGLHYEQYF
cdr3_length: 15; v_call: TRBV13; d_call: -; j_call: TRBJ1-1; clone_size: -; cdr3_nt: TGTGCCAGCAGCCCAGAAGGACAGAAAAACACTGAAGCTTTCTTT; cdr3_aa: CASSPEGQKNTEAFF
cdr3_length: 14; v_call: TRBV7-9; d_call: TRBD1; j_call: TRBJ2-1; clone_size: once; cdr3_nt: TGTGCCAGCCAACCGGGACAGTCCCACAATGAGCAGTTCTTC; cdr3_aa: CASQPGQSHNEQFF
cdr3_length: 13; v_call: TRBV9; d_call: -; j_call: TRBJ1-5; clone_size: once; cdr3_nt: TGTGCCAGCAATAGACAGCCTGATCAGCCCCAGCATTTT; cdr3_aa: CASNRQPDQPQHF
cdr3_length: 16; v_call: TRBV9; d_call: -; j_call: TRBJ2-6; clone_size: -; cdr3_nt: TGTGCCAGCAGCGGCAACAGGCCCTCTGGGGCCAACGTCCTGACTTTC; cdr3_aa: CASSGNRPSGANVLTF
cdr3_length: 18; v_call: TRBV7-9; d_call: TRBD1; j_call: TRBJ1-4; clone_size: -; cdr3_nt: TGTGCCAGCAGCCGGGTGGGGACAGGGAAAGTTTCGCTCGAAAAACTGTTTTTT; cdr3_aa: CASSRVGTGKVSLEKLFF
cdr3_length: 13; v_call: TRBV18; d_call: -; j_call: TRBJ1-2; clone_size: -; cdr3_nt: TGTGCCAGCTCACCGCCCGGGGGGCTGGGCTACACCTTC; cdr3_aa: CASSPPGGLGYTF
cdr3_length: 17; v_call: TRBV27; d_call: -; j_call: TRBJ1-2; clone_size: -; cdr3_nt: TGTGCCAGCAGTTTATCGGTGACAACGCTATATAACTATGGCTACACCTTC; cdr3_aa: CASSLSVTTLYNYGYTF
cdr3_length: 15; v_call: TRBV7-2; d_call: TRBD2; j_call: TRBJ2-1; clone_size: -; cdr3_nt: TGTGCCAGCAGCTTACGGTCTAGCGGAGGCCATGAGCAGTTCTTC; cdr3_aa: CASSLRSSGGHEQFF
cdr3_length: 15; v_call: TRBV19; d_call: -; j_call: TRBJ1-1; clone_size: -; cdr3_nt: TGTGCCAGTAGGGGGGCCTTGGGGCGCGACACTGAAGCTTTCTTT; cdr3_aa: CASRGALGRDTEAFF
cdr3_length: 14; v_call: TRBV5-6; d_call: -; j_call: TRBJ2-5; clone_size: -; cdr3_nt: TGTGCCAGCAGCTTCCTGGCAGACAAAGAGACCCAGTACTTC; cdr3_aa: CASSFLADKETQYF
cdr3_length: 14; v_call: TRBV4-1; d_call: -; j_call: TRBJ2-3; clone_size: once; cdr3_nt: TGCGCCAGCAGAGGGGCAGGGGGCACAGATACGCAGTATTTT; cdr3_aa: CASRGAGGTDTQYF
cdr3_length: 12; v_call: TRBV28; d_call: -; j_call: TRBJ1-5; clone_size: -; cdr3_nt: TGTGCCAGCAGTACGACAGATCAGCCCCAGCATTTT; cdr3_aa: CASSTTDQPQHF
cdr3_length: 16; v_call: TRBV27; d_call: -; j_call: TRBJ2-2; clone_size: -; cdr3_nt: TGTGCCAGCAGGACAGCCCAACGGTTTCTTACTGGGGAGCTGTTTTTT; cdr3_aa: CASRTAQRFLTGELFF
cdr3_length: 16; v_call: TRBV28; d_call: -; j_call: TRBJ2-7; clone_size: -; cdr3_nt: TGTGCCAGCAGTAGCCCTCCGTACAGAGCCTCCTACGAGCAGTACTTC; cdr3_aa: CASSSPPYRASYEQYF
cdr3_length: 13; v_call: TRBV7-9; d_call: TRBD1; j_call: TRBJ1-5; clone_size: -; cdr3_nt: TGTGCCAGCAGCATTACAGGGGATCAGCCCCAGCATTTT; cdr3_aa: CASSITGDQPQHF
cdr3_length: 14; v_call: TRBV6-1; d_call: TRBD2; j_call: TRBJ2-7; clone_size: -; cdr3_nt: TGTGCCAGCAGTGATCGGCTAGCGGGAAATGAGCAGTACTTC; cdr3_aa: CASSDRLAGNEQYF
cdr3_length: 17; v_call: TRBV3-1/TRBV3-2; d_call: TRBD1; j_call: TRBJ2-1; clone_size: -; cdr3_nt: TGTGCCAGCAGCCAAGCGACGACAGGGAGATCCTACAATGAGCAGTTCTTC; cdr3_aa: CASSQATTGRSYNEQFF
cdr3_length: 14; v_call: TRBV29-1; d_call: TRBD1; j_call: TRBJ1-2; clone_size: -; cdr3_nt: TGCAGCGTCGACGGGACAGGGGGACAGTATGGCTACACCTTC; cdr3_aa: CSVDGTGGQYGYTF
cdr3_length: 15; v_call: TRBV18; d_call: TRBD2; j_call: TRBJ2-1; clone_size: -; cdr3_nt: TGTGCCAGCTCATCTGGGACTAGCGGGAGCCCTGAGCAGTTCTTC; cdr3_aa: CASSSGTSGSPEQFF